These 15 T cell receptor beta chains originate from one sample sequenced in a study of T cell repertoires in cytomegalovirus infection. TCRdb analysed the reads with MiXCR anew, one entry per CDR3 protein. The table includes 560,000 or so distinct CDR3 sequences, 16% detected once. The sample comprised CD8+ T cells from PBMCs. These receptors all come from a human donor in good health (CMV status not recorded). Some clones in this sample may be carry-over from other donors' samples.

This clonotype was detected many times. The chain joins TRBV6-6 to TRBJ1-1; tentatively, D is TRBD1 (6 bases). From germline, CDR1 is MNHNY and CDR2 SVGAGI (reference sequence). Trimming left V 3 bases short and J 5 bases short, with 13 bases between. CDR3 length: 14 amino acids. The CDR3 here is CASSYGGGRTEAFF. CDR3 coding DNA: TGTGCCAGCAGTTATGGAGGGGGAAGGACTGAAGCTTTCTTT.

The chain combines TRBV2 with TRBJ1-3; D call uncertain. V was clipped by 8 bases and J by 3 bases, with 8 bases between them. The CDR3 loop spans 12 amino acids. CDR1 and CDR2 from the germline V gene are SNHLY and FYNNEI. The CDR3 nucleotides are TGTGCCAGCCCAATAGATGGAAACACCATATATTTT. Translating gives CASPIDGNTIYF.

This clonotype was counted ten times or more. The chain is built from TRBV7-9 and TRBJ2-7; weak D call: TRBD2 (6 bases). V lost 5 bases and J lost 0, with 14 bases in between. The CDR3 contains 15 residues. CDR1 SEHNR and CDR2 FQNEAQ come from the germline V gene (reference sequence). CDR3 residues: CASSPPGLPSYEQYF. CDR3 nucleotides: TGTGCCAGCAGCCCTCCGGGACTGCCCTCCTACGAGCAGTACTTC.

This clonotype was recorded many times. This chain joins TRBV10-3 and TRBJ2-1; D is possibly TRBD1 or TRBD2 (5 bases each). The CDR3 runs 17 residues. Germline V gene sequence: CDR1 ENHRY, CDR2 SYGVKD. Trimming stripped 2 bases from V and 1 base from J, with 15 bases between. The CDR3 loop is CAISEIEGSGSYNEQFF. In DNA, the CDR3 is TGTGCCATCAGTGAGATAGAGGGGAGTGGATCCTACAATGAGCAGTTCTTC.

This rearrangement joins TRBV5-5 to TRBJ2-2; D might be TRBD1 or TRBD2, each matching 6 bases. This CDR3 has 16 residues. Per germline, CDR1 SGHKS and CDR2 YYEKEE (reference sequence). V dropped 4 bases and J dropped 1 base, with 14 bases sitting between them. In DNA, the CDR3 is TGTGCCAGCAGCCAGTCAGGAGGGGGGAACACCGGGGAGCTGTTTTTT. This encodes CASSQSGGGNTGELFF.

This clonotype was seen more than once but under ten times. This may arise from a read error, as a much more abundant clone is one base away. The V gene is TRBV6-6, the J gene TRBJ1-1, with D possibly matching TRBD1 (5 bases). Germline V lookup: CDR1 MNHNY, CDR2 SVGAGI (reference sequence). This CDR3 is built from 13 residues. The CDR3 bases are TGTGCCAGCAGTTACAGGGGTGGGACTGAAGATTTCTTT. This sequence encodes CASSYRGGTEDFF.

A few counts support this clonotype. The gene calls are TRBV27 and TRBJ1-5; D is ambiguous. CDR1 is MNHEY, CDR2 SMNVEV, per germline (reference sequence). V dropped 2 bases and J dropped 4 bases, with 9 bases sitting between them. The CDR3 loop spans 14 amino acids. The CDR3 sequence is CASSLGPWNQPQHF. CDR3 bases: TGTGCCAGCAGTTTAGGGCCCTGGAATCAGCCCCAGCATTTT.

A few counts support this clonotype. The chain couples TRBV29-1 to TRBJ2-5; TRBD1 agrees at 7 bases. V was clipped by 4 bases and J by 2 bases; unmatched bases: 4. The CDR3 has 13 residues. In germline, CDR1 is SQVTM, CDR2 ANQGSEA. DNA for the CDR3: TGCAGCGTTGGTAGGGACAGACAAGAGACCCAGTACTTC. Protein product: CSVGRDRQETQYF. Full variable domain (outside the CDR3, taken from reference TRBV29-1 and TRBJ2-5): SAVISQKPSRDICQRGTSLTIQCQVDSQVTMMFWYRQQPGQSLTLIATANQGSEATYESGFVIDKFPISRPNLTFSTLTVSNMSPEDSSIYLCSVGRDRQETQYFGPGTRLLVL.

The sample holds many counts of this clonotype. This rearrangement joins TRBV5-4 to TRBJ2-3, with D possibly being TRBD2 (5 bases). The CDR3 covers 14 residues. Germline-derived CDR1 and CDR2 are SGHNT and YYREEE (reference sequence). Trimming left V 6 bases short and J 0 bases short, with 11 bases between. CDR3 in DNA: TGTGCCAGCACCGCTAGCCTAAGCACAGATACGCAGTATTTT. Encoded protein: CASTASLSTDTQYF.

The V gene is TRBV19, the J gene TRBJ2-2, with 14 bases aligning to TRBD2. The CDR3 loop spans 18 amino acids. Germline CDR1 and CDR2: LNHDA and SQIVND (reference sequence). With 3 bases clipped from V and 3 bases from J, the junction kept 6 bases outside the gene matches. The CDR3 DNA reads as TGTGCCAGTAGTATCCCTCCGGGACTAGCGGGAGACACCGGGGAGCTGTTTTTT. This gives the protein CASSIPPGLAGDTGELFF.

As for this clonotype: A read error is possible here, since a much larger clone lies one base away. J is TRBJ2-1 and V is TRBV7-3; 8 bases map to TRBD2. V was clipped by 5 bases and J by 5 bases; unmatched bases: 17. The CDR3 contains 18 residues. Germline CDR1 SGHTA, CDR2 FQGTGA. CDR3 sequence (DNA): TGTGCCAGCAGCCCCCGACTAGCGTGGGGCCTTAAGGACAATGAGCAGTTCTTC. It encodes CASSPRLAWGLKDNEQFF.

Only a few counts were recorded for this clonotype. The chain is built from TRBV5-6 and TRBJ2-1, with TRBD2 matching over 8 bases. CDR1 and CDR2 (germline): SGHDT, YYEEEE. The CDR3 length is 16 residues. J was trimmed by 7 bases and V by 4 bases; bases with no gene match: 13. The CDR3 spells CASSLEAAGGGNEQFF. In DNA, the CDR3 is TGTGCCAGCAGCCTAGAAGCGGCGGGAGGCGGGAATGAGCAGTTCTTC.

This clonotype showed up many times. This chain joins TRBV7-9 and TRBJ2-2; D is ambiguous. V dropped 5 bases and J dropped 6 bases, with 13 bases sitting between them. Germline V gene sequence: CDR1 SEHNR, CDR2 FQNEAQ (reference sequence). The CDR3 has 14 amino acids. CDR3 in amino acids: CASSTPDRPGELFF. DNA for the CDR3: TGTGCCAGCAGCACCCCCGACCGACCCGGGGAGCTGTTTTTT.

V and J are TRBV6-5 and TRBJ1-2; D is perhaps TRBD1 (6 bases). Trimming shortened V by 4 bases and J by 5 bases, and 17 bases separated the two germline ends. Germline CDR1 MNHEY, CDR2 SVGAGI. The CDR3 loop spans 15 amino acids. The CDR3: CASSSQKTGGYGYTF. Written as DNA, the CDR3 is TGTGCCAGCAGTTCTCAGAAGACAGGCGGGTATGGCTACACCTTC.

Only a few counts were recorded for this clonotype. The genes are TRBV29-1 and TRBJ2-2, with 13 bases that match TRBD2. Germline CDR1 SQVTM, CDR2 ANQGSEA. This CDR3 is built from 18 residues. The CDR3 sequence is CTQPPGLAGIPNTGELFF. The CDR3, as DNA: TGCACCCAACCCCCGGGACTAGCGGGAATACCGAACACCGGGGAGCTGTTTTTT.